The present T cell receptor (beta chain) was sequenced within a study of T cell responses to AZD1222 COVID-19 vaccine (dated by TCRdb to about 2021). Study-wide context: A total of roughly 240 trial participants underwent TCR sequencing, of whom 207 received two doses of AZD1222 and around 25 received two doses of the MenACWY control vaccine. Enrollment into the trials was organized by age into subgroups of 18-55, 56-69 and 70-plus years, and those subgroups contained approximately 160, 26 and 62 TCR-sequenced participants, respectively.

The CDR3 regions of human TCRbeta chains were analyzed by immunosequencing. The study's own analysis went as follows. TCRs in the repertoires were compared against a reference library of SARS-CoV-2-specific TCRs that had been generated with the MIRA antigen-specificity platform. Breadth meant the fraction of unique TCRs that were SARS-CoV-2-associated, whereas depth meant the fraction of total T cells that were SARS-CoV-2-associated. Using the MIRA data, each spike-specific TCR was mapped to the spike region that the TCR reacts to and placed in a CD4 or CD8 class. Log10-transformed breadth and depth values were compared by one-way ANOVA with Sidak's multiple comparisons tests. The clones in this table, taken by TCRdb from immuneACCESS, are in-frame only. Not every clone is retained; where verified, under half of the shortfall comes from an unresolved V gene, and the cause of the rest is unknown. V and J calls and clone size are as listed in that table; D and trimming were resolved from the DNA. The sample contains around 150,000 clones, roughly 90% of them found a single time. The top ten clones comprise 3% to 4% of the sample.

Reading the label with the study, this specimen's time point is: about 28 days (+/-7) after the second vaccine dose. AZD1222 recipients given second doses at about 4 weeks or at about 12 weeks were pooled, since spike-specific TCR depth and breadth were not found to differ between the two schedules. Vaccinee samples were obtained from the UK trials COV001 and COV002, which included a single-blind randomized controlled phase 2/3 trial of AZD1222 (ChAdOx1 nCoV-19) in healthy adults. For TCRbeta chain sequencing, PBMC samples from trial participants were taken at day 0 and at day 28 after the second dose. About this clone itself: The antigen it recognizes is unknown. No much larger clone is present one base from it, and per-base qualities are unavailable.

Beyond this particular receptor, the publication reports: Because no day 14 peak-response samples were available, repertoires were characterized only after the peak T cell response. Spike-specific TCR breadth and depth rose significantly after two AZD1222 doses compared with day 0 and with MenACWY recipients. CD4 TCRs associated with the vaccine covered the entire spike protein, and the dominant responses were in regions 160-218 and 743-854. In the small 56-69-year group, the increase in depth fell short of significance, most likely because of low power. Reportedly, almost half of the unique spike-specific TCRs recognized epitopes lying outside the regions that are mutated in the B.1.351 and B.1.1.7 variants. Most participants were white British and females outnumbered males, and the authors suggested that clonal diversity may have been underestimated. Conclusions about previously exposed vaccinees are limited because only 6 or 7 AZD1222 recipients were SARS-CoV-2 seropositive at baseline.

The CDR3 sequence holds 14 residues, the cysteine and phenylalanine included. Of the read, only the CDR3 DNA is kept; its 42 bases are in frame from base 1. V is cut back by 6 bases and J by 1 base, with 5 bases in the junction unmatched. CDR1 is given as MDHEN and CDR2 as SYDVKM, both from the germline V gene. Sample: peripheral blood, taken 28 days after the second AZD1222 dose. The source is an adult who received the AZD1222 COVID-19 vaccine. The chain is encoded by TRBV28 joined to TRBJ1-1; a stretch of 7 junction bases matches TRBD1. The nucleotide sequence reads TGTGCCAGCAGCCAAGGGGACAGGAACACTGAAGCTTTCTTT. It translates as CASSQGDRNTEAFF.